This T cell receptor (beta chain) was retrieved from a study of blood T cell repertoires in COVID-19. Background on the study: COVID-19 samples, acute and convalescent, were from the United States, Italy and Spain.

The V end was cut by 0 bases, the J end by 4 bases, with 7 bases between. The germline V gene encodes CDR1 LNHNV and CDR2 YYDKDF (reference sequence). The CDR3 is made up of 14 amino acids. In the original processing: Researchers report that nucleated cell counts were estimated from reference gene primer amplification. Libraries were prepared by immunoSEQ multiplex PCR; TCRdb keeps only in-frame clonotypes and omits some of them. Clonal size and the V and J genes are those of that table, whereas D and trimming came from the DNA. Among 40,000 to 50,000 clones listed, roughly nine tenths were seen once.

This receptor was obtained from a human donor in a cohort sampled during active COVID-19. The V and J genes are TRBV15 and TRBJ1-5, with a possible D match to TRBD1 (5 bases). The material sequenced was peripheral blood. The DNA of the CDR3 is TGTGCCACCAGCAGAGACAGGGCAAATCAGCCCCAGCATTTT. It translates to CATSRDRANQPQHF.